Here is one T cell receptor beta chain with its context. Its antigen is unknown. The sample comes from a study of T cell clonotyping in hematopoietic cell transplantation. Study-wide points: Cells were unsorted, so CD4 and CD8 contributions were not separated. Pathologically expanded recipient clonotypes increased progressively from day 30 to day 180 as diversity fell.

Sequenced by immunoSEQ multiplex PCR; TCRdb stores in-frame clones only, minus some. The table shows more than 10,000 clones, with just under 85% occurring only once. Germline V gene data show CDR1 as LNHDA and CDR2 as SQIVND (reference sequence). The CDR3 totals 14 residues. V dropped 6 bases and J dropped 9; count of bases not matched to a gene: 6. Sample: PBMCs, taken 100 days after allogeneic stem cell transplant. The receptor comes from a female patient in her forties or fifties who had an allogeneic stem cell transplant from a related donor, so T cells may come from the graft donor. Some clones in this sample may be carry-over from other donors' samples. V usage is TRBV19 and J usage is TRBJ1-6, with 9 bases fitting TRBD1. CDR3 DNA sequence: TGTGCCAGTAGCCTGGGACAGGGAATTTCACCCCTCCACTTT. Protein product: CASSLGQGISPLHF. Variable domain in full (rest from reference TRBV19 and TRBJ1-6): DGGITQSPKYLFRKEGQNVTLSCEQNLNHDAMYWYRQDPGQGLRLIYYSQIVNDFQKGDIAEGYSVSREKKESFPLTVTSAQKNPTAFYLCASSLGQGISPLHFGNGTRLTVT.